A single TCR beta chain is shown here with its context. Germline-derived CDR1 and CDR2 are MGHRA and YSYEKL. The CDR3 runs 17 residues. The V gene lost 0 bases and the J gene lost 0 bases, with 15 bases spanning the gap. This entry is derived from a study of CD8 T cells in Susac syndrome. TCR beta sequencing covered blood CD8+ and CD4+ T cells. Treatment-naive patients with stable or active relapsing-remitting disease were the multiple sclerosis controls. Negative isolation yielded the CD8+ and CD4+ T cells, while FACS enriched the TEMRA cells. RNA, at 0.5 to 1 ug, was reverse transcribed with random hexamers. Amplification of TCR beta CDR3 was carried out by immunoSEQ multiplex PCR, which covered 54 Vbeta and 13 Jbeta segments. TCRdb ran MiXCR on the immunoSEQ multiplex PCR reads and lists one entry per CDR3 protein. This repertoire shows about 250,000 distinct CDR3 sequences, approximately 92% found once; its top ten account for approximately 0.07%.

What was sequenced was CD4+ T cells from PBMCs. This clonotype was sampled from a human donor with multiple sclerosis. The rearrangement joins TRBV4-1 to TRBJ2-7; perhaps D is TRBD1 or TRBD2 (5 bases each). The CDR3 sequence is CASSQETGQANSYEQYF. The CDR3 DNA reads TGCGCCAGCAGCCAAGAGACGGGGCAGGCGAACTCCTACGAGCAGTACTTC.